This entry lists 3 T cell receptor beta chains sequenced from one sample in a study of radiation and T cells in renal cell carcinoma (dated by TCRdb to 2018 to 2021). The label giving this sample's time point can be read as: blood 4 weeks post-SBRT, at nephrectomy. Sample treatment or condition, as interpreted from the label and publication: 15 Gy SBRT to primary tumor, nephrectomy 4 weeks later. Library creation used the immunoSEQ multiplex PCR assay. This immuneACCESS table, as held by TCRdb, lists in-frame sequences with V and J called but not all clones. Of the missing ones, under half trace to an unresolved V gene in checked studies; the others have no known cause. This sample is represented by tens of thousands of clones; 65% to 85% of them were singletons. The ten largest clones represent 30% to 35% of the sample. The source material was blood, sampled from a patient whose treatment included radiotherapy and nephrectomy. All receptors come from a man between 60 and 75 years old with renal cell carcinoma.

V gene TRBV5-5 combines with J gene TRBJ2-4, with 13 bases that match TRBD2. V lost 0 bases to trimming and J lost 7 bases; unmatched junction nucleotides: 4. Germline loops: CDR1 SGHKS, CDR2 YYEKEE (reference sequence). The CDR3 runs to 16 residues. CDR3 nucleotides: TGTGCCAGCAGCTTGGAGACTAGCGGGAGGCCGAACATTCAGTACTTC. Translating it yields CASSLETSGRPNIQYF.

This chain joins TRBV5-1 and TRBJ2-5, with 8 nucleotides matching TRBD1. V shed 4 bases, J shed 0 bases, and the junction held 8 bases outside the gene matches. The V gene's germline CDR1 is SGHRS and CDR2 YFSETQ. CDR3 length: 16 residues. The CDR3 DNA reads as TGCGCCAGCAGCCTGACAGGGGATGTGTACCAAGAGACCCAGTACTTC. It is translated as CASSLTGDVYQETQYF.

The chain links TRBV30 to TRBJ2-7; 11 positions agree with TRBD2. V gave up 2 bases and J gave up 9 bases; unmatched junction bases: 6. The CDR3 length is 13 residues. CDR1 is GTSNPN, CDR2 SVGIG, per germline (reference sequence). The CDR3: CAWSPGLAEAQYF. The CDR3 coding sequence is TGTGCCTGGAGTCCGGGACTAGCGGAAGCGCAGTACTTC.